This T cell receptor beta chain was profiled in a study of blood T cell repertoires in COVID-19. The CDR3 extends over 13 amino acids. V dropped 5 bases and J dropped 5 bases, with 12 bases sitting between them. CDR1 is SGHTA and CDR2 is FQGNSA in the germline V gene. Profiling relied on immunoSEQ multiplex PCR, and the TCRdb table lists in-frame clones only, not all of them. The sample contains about 200,000 clones, approximately 78% of which appear only once. The sample taken for sequencing was peripheral blood. The J gene is TRBJ1-2, the V gene TRBV7-2; D is uncertain. The origin of this receptor is an elderly woman with COVID-19, enrolled during active disease. The CDR3 coding sequence is TGTGCCAGCAGCAAAGCGGCGGGGTATGGCTACACCTTC. Its translation is CASSKAAGYGYTF.